This T cell receptor (beta chain) was obtained from a study of beta chain bispecific antibodies for T cell cancers. General study points: After anti-TRBV12 rather than anti-CD19 exposure, TRBV12-3 made up about 99% less of total TRBV signal. In these mixed samples, most targeted TRBV reads derived from the leukemia cell line.

This clonotype was detected many times. Its antigen remains unidentified. Blood mononuclear cells were expanded for about 3 days using either OKT3 anti-CD3 antibody or CD3/CD28 beads. Jurkat-T cell coculture with anti-TRBV12, compared with an anti-CD19 control. The CDR3 runs to 13 residues. V dropped 10 bases and J dropped 7; count of bases not matched to a gene: 12. Looked up from germline, CDR1 is LNHDA and CDR2 is SQIVND (reference sequence). One entry per CDR3 protein, called by TCRdb with MiXCR from the 5' RACE reads. The table shows some 20,000 distinct CDR3 sequences, with approximately 2% occurring only once.

Sequenced material: healthy donor T cells cultured with leukemia cells, taken from a culture containing a bispecific antibody targeting TCR Vbeta12. The origin of this receptor is a human donor in good health. Some clones in this sample may be carry-over from other donors' samples. The J gene is TRBJ1-1, the V gene TRBV19, with 7 nucleotides matching TRBD1. This CDR3 reads CATADRVGSEAFF. DNA of the CDR3: TGTGCCACAGCCGACAGGGTTGGTAGTGAAGCTTTCTTT.